These T cell receptor beta chains were read from a single sample in a study of human T cells and chemical hapten exposure. TCRdb reprocessed the RACE reads with MiXCR, giving one entry per CDR3 protein. The data hold around 62,000 distinct CDR3 sequences, with about 7% observed a single time. Sequenced here: whole blood, sampled in connection with sensitization to the hapten diphenylcyclopropenone (DPC). These receptors all stem from a woman aged 25 to 39 with alopecia areata. Some clones in this sample may be carry-over from other donors' samples. Both conserved end residues are trimmed from each CDR3. The D gene is left open where the match is weak.

V gene	D gene	J gene	CDR3 protein
TRBV2	NA	TRBJ1-2	ASSDRGGNGYT
TRBV3-1	TRBD1	TRBJ1-1	ASSQGRQGRPTTEAF
TRBV6-5	NA	TRBJ2-7	ASTNTGDSWSSYEQY
TRBV3-1	NA	TRBJ1-6	ASSQSRTYNSPLH
TRBV6-5	NA	TRBJ2-7	ASTQTNSYEQY
TRBV7-9	NA	TRBJ2-1	ASSSDKSSYNEQF
TRBV20-1	NA	TRBJ1-5	SARDWDQPQH
TRBV3-1	NA	TRBJ1-2	ASSQGGDMGGYT
TRBV5-4	NA	TRBJ2-1	ASNLGQGGYNEQF
TRBV20-1	TRBD1	TRBJ1-5	SARGGQGNQPQH